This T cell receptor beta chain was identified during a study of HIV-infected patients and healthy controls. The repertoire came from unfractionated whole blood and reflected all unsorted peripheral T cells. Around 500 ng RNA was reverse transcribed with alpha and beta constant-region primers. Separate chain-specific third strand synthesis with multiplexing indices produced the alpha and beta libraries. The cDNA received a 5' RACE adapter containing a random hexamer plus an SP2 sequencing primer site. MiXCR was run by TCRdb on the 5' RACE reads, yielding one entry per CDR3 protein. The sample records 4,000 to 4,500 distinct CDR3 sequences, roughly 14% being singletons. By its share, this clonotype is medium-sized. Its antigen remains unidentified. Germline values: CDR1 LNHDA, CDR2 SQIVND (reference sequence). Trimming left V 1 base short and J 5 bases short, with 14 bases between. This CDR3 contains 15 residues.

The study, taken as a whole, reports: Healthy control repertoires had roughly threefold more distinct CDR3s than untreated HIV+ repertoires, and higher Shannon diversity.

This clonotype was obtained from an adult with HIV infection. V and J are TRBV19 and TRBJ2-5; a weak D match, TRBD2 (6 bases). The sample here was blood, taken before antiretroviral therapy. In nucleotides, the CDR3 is TGTGCCAGTAGTATAGGTAGCGGACTACGTGAGACCCAGTACTTC. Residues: CASSIGSGLRETQYF.